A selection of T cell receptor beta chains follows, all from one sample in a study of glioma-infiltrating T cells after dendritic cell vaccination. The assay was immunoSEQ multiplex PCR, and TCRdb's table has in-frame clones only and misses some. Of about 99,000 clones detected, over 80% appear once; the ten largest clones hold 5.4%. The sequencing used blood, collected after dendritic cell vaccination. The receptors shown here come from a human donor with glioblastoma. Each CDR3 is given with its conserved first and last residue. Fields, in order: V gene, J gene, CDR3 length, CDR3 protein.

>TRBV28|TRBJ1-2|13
CASSFRGLYGYTF
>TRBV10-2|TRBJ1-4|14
CASSEYRVREKLFF
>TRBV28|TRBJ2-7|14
CASSFSWSSYEQYF
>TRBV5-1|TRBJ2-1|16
CASSRNRDFTYNEQFF
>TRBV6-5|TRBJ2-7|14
CASSRGQVSYEQYF
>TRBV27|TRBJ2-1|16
CASSFRGGGSYNEQFF
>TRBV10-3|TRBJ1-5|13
CAIRSGGDQPQHF
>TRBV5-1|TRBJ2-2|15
CASSFGSGIPGELFF
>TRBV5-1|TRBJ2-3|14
CASSLGQGSDTQYF
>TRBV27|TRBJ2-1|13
CATRTALNNEQFF
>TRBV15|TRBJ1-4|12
CATGQTNEKLFF
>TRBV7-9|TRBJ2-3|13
CASSERLLDTQYF
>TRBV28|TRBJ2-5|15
CASSPAQGTGETQYF
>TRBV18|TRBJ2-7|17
CASSQGPGTLASYEQYF
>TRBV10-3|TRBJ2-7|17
CAISVGSTGTGPYEQYF
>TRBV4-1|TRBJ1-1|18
CASSQDQNIVRSDTEAFF
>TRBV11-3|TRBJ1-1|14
CASSLGRGNTEAFF
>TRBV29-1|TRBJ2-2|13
CSARATVPGELFF
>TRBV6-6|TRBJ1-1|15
CASSYPDSTNTEAFF
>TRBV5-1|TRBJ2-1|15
CASSLAAGANTEQFF
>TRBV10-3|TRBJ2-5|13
CASSEREQETQYF
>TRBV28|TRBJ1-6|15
CASSARTGGNSPLHF
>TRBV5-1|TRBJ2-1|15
CASSLKLAGGNEQFF
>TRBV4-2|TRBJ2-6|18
CASSQDLGHPSGANVLTF
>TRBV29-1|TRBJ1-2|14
CSVEEEGANYGYTF
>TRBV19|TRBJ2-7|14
CASSIQGGPYEQYF
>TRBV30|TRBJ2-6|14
CACFQRSGANVLTF
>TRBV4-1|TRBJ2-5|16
CASSPRLAGGKETQYF
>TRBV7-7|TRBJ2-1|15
CASSRLAGSLNEQFF
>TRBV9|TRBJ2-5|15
CASSALAGGGETQYF
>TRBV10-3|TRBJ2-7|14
CAISSGQSSYEQYF
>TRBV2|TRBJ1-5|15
CASSQQGLSNQPQHF
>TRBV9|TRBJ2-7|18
CASSPTGLAGGSFYEQYF
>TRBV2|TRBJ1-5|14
CASSEYPYRQPQHF
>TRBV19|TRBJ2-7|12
CASTAQGNEQYF
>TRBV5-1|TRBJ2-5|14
CASSSSEGQETQYF
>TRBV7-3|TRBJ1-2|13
CASSVQGSYGYTF
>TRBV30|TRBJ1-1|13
CAFQTGTDTEAFF
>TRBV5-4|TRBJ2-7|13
CASSSQTGGEQYF
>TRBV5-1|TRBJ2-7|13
CASSLVTGDEQYF
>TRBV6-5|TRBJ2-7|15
CASSTWTSGRYEQYF
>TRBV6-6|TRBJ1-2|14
CASSPYRGSYGYTF
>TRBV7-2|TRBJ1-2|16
CASSLAVGGRNYGYTF